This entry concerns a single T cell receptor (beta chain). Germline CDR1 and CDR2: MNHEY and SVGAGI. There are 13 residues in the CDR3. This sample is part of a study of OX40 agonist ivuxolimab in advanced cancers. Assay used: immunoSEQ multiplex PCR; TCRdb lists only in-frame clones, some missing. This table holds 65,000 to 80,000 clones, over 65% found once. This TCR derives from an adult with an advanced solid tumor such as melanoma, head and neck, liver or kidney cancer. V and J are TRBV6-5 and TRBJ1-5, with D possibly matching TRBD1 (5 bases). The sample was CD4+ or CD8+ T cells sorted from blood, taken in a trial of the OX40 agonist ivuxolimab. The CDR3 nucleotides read TGTGGCACCCGGGCACGGGACCAGGGGCCCCAGCATTTT. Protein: CGTRARDQGPQHF.